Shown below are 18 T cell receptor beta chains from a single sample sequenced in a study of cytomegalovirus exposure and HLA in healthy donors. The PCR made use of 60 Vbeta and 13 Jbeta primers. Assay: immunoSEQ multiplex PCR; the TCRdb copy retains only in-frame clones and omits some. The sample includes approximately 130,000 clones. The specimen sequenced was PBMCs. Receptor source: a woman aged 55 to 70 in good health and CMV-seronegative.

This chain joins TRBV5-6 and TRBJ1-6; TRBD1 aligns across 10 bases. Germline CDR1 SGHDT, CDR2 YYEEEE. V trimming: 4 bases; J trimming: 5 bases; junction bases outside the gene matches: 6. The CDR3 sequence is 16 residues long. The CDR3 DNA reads TGTGCCAGCAGCCGCCGTGGGACAGGGGATAATTCACCCCTCCACTTT. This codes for CASSRRGTGDNSPLHF.

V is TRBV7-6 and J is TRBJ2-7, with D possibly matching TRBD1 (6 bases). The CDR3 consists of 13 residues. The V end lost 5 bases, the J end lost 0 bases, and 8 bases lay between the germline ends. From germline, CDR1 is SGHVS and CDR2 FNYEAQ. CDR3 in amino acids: CASSEGHSYEQYF. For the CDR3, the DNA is TGTGCCAGCAGCGAGGGACACTCCTACGAGCAGTACTTC.

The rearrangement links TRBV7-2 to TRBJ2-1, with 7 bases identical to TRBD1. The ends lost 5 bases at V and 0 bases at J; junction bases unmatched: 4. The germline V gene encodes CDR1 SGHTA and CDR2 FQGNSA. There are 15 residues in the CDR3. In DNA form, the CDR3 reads TGTGCCAGCAGCCCTCGGACAGGCTCCTACAATGAGCAGTTCTTC. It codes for CASSPRTGSYNEQFF.

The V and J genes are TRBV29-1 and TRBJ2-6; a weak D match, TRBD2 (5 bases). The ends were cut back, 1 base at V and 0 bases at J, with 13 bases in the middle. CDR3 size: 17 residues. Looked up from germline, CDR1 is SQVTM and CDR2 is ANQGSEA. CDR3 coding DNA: TGCAGCGTTGAAGGGTCCTGGGGAGACTCTGGGGCCAACGTCCTGACTTTC. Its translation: CSVEGSWGDSGANVLTF.

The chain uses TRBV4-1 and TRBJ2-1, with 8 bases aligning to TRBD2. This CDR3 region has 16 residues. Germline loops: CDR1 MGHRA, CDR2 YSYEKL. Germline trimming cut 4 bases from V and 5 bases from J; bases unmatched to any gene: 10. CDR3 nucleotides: TGCGCCAGCAGCCGTCGAACGGGAGGGCGGAACAATGAGCAGTTCTTC. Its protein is CASSRRTGGRNNEQFF.

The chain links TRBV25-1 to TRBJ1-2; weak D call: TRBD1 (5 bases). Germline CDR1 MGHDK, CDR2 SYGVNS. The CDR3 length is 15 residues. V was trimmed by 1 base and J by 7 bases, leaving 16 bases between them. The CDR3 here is CASSEFSAGRGGYTF. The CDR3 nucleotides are TGTGCCAGCAGTGAATTTTCGGCAGGGAGGGGTGGCTACACCTTC.

This CDR3 is CASRGGNTEAFF. In DNA, the CDR3 is TGTGCCAGCAGGGGGGGTAACACTGAAGCTTTCTTT. The chain recombines TRBV2 with TRBJ1-1; possibly TRBD1 for D (5 bases). The CDR3 consists of 12 residues. Germline V CDR1 and CDR2: SNHLY, FYNNEI. The germline V and J ends were trimmed by 6 bases and 2 bases, with 7 bases remaining between them.

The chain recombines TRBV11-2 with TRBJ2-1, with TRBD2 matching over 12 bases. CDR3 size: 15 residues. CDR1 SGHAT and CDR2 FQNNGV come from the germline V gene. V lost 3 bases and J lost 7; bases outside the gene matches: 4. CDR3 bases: TGTGCCAGCAGCTTGCGGACTAGCGGGACTAATGAGCAGTTCTTC. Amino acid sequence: CASSLRTSGTNEQFF.

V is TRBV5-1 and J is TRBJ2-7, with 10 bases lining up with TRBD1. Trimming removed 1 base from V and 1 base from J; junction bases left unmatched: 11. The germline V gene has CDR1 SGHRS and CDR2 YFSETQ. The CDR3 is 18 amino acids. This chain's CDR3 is CASSLSTVLGQGSYEQYF. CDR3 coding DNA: TGCGCCAGCAGCTTGTCGACGGTTCTGGGACAGGGGTCCTACGAGCAGTACTTC.

DNA for the CDR3: TGTGCCAGCAGCGTAGGGGGGACAGGGTTTGAAGCTTTCTTT. It encodes CASSVGGTGFEAFF. This chain links TRBV9 with TRBJ1-1, with TRBD1 matching 9 bases. The J segment lost 7 bases and the V segment lost 0 bases, leaving 4 bases of the junction unmatched. The CDR3 consists of 14 residues. The germline V gene has CDR1 SGDLS and CDR2 YYNGEE.

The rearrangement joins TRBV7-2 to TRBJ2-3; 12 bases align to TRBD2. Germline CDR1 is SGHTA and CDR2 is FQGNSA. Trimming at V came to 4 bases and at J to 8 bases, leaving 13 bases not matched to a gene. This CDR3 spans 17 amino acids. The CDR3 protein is CASSSLGASGGAATQYF. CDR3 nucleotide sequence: TGTGCCAGCAGCTCCCTGGGGGCTAGCGGGGGGGCAGCTACGCAGTATTTT.

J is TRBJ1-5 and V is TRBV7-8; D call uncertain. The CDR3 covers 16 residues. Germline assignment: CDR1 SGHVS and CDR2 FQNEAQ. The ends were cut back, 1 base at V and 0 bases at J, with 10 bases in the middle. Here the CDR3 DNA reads TGTGCCAGCAGCTTAGATCACAGTTATAGCAATCAGCCCCAGCATTTT. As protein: CASSLDHSYSNQPQHF.

CDR3 sequence: CASSIDRFLRDSYRNQPQHF. CDR3 in DNA: TGTGCCAGTAGTATAGATCGCTTTCTCCGGGACAGTTACCGAAATCAGCCCCAGCATTTT. The V call is TRBV19, the J call TRBJ1-5; TRBD1 aligns across 7 bases. Germline trimming cut 0 bases from V and 4 bases from J; bases unmatched to any gene: 18. There are 20 residues in the CDR3. The germline V gene has CDR1 LNHDA and CDR2 SQIVND (reference sequence).

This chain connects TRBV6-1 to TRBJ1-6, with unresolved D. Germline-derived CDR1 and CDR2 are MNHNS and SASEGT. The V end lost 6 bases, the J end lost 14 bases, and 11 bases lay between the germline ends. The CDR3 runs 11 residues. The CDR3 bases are TGTGCCAGCAGACGACTGTCGGCCCTCCACTTT. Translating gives CASRRLSALHF.

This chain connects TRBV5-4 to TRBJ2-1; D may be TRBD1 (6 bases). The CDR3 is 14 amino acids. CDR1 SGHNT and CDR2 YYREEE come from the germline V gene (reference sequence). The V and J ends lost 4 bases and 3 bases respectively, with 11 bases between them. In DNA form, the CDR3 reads TGTGCCAGCAGCCAAACAGGGAACTACAATGAGCAGTTCTTC. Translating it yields CASSQTGNYNEQFF.

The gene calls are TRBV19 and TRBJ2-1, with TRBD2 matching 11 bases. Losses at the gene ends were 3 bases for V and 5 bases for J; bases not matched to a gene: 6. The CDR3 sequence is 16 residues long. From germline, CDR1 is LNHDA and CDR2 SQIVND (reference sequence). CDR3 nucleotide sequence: TGTGCCAGTAGTATCGGGAGACTAGCGGGAAACAATGAGCAGTTCTTC. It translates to CASSIGRLAGNNEQFF.

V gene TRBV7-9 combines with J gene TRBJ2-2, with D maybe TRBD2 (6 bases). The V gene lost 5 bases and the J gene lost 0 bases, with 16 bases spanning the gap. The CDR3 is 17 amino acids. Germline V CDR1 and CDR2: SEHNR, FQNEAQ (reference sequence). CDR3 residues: CASSAPYSGPNTGELFF. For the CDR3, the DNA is TGTGCCAGCAGCGCCCCCTATAGCGGACCGAACACCGGGGAGCTGTTTTTT.

CDR3 in amino acids: CASSYSASQPQHF. The CDR3 DNA follows: TGTGCCAGCAGTTACTCCGCGAGTCAGCCCCAGCATTTT. The chain uses TRBV6-5 and TRBJ1-5; D call uncertain. The CDR3 is 13 residues long. V dropped 0 bases and J dropped 6 bases, with 6 bases sitting between them. Germline V gene sequence: CDR1 MNHEY, CDR2 SVGAGI.